This note documents a single TCR beta chain sequence. The antigen is not known. The sample is drawn from a study of blood T cells in healthy people across ages. Whole-study results and caveats: The fall in TCR beta diversity per million T cells was roughly linear with age.

In germline, CDR1 is MNHEY, CDR2 SMNVEV (reference sequence). The ends lost 0 bases at V and 7 bases at J; junction bases unmatched: 2. This CDR3 region has 15 residues. PCR was performed a second time for about 7 to 12 cycles using a sample-barcoded 5' primer and a J-beta primer mix. Every single cDNA molecule received a tag from a template-switch adaptor with 12 random nucleotides. Each sample provided no less than 2.5 million CDR3-containing paired-end reads. TCRdb re-derived calls from the 5' RACE reads in MiXCR, one entry per CDR3 protein. The sample carries about 1.1 million distinct CDR3 sequences, around two fifths recorded once. Each sample used at least 6 million PBMCs.

Material for sequencing was blood. This receptor was taken from a man between 18 and 29 years old in good health. The chain joins TRBV27 to TRBJ2-2; 10 bases agree with TRBD1. CDR3 sequence reads: CASSLSGQGIGELFF. In DNA form, the CDR3 reads TGTGCCAGCAGTTTATCGGGACAGGGGATCGGGGAGCTGTTTTTT.